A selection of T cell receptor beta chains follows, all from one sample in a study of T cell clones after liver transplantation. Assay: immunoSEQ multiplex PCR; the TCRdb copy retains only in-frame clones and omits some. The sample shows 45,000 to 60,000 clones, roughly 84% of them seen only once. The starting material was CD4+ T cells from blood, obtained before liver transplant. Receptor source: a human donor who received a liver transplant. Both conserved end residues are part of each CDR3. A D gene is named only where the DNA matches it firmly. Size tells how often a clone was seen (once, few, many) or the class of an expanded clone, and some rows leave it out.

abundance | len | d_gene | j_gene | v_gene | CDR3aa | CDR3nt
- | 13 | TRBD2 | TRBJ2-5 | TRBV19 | CASSISGGETQYF | TGTGCCAGTAGTATTTCGGGGGGAGAGACCCAGTACTTC
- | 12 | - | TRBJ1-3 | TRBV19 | CASGVFGNTIYF | TGTGCTTCGGGGGTGTTTGGAAACACCATATATTTT
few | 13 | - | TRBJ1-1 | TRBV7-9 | CASSLLQNTEAFF | TGTGCCAGCAGCCTACTACAGAACACTGAAGCTTTCTTT
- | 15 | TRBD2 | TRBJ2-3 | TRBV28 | CASSPTSGYTDTQYF | TGTGCCAGCAGTCCAACTAGCGGGTACACAGATACGCAGTATTTT
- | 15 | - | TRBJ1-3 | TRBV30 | CAWSRSRLSGNTIYF | TGTGCCTGGAGTCGCAGTAGGCTCTCTGGAAACACCATATATTTT
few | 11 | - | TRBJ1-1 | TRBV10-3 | CAISEQGAAFF | TGTGCCATCAGTGAGCAAGGGGCCGCTTTCTTT
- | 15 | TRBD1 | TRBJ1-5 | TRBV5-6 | CASSLKQGYNQPQHF | TGTGCCAGCAGCCTGAAACAGGGGTACAATCAGCCCCAGCATTTT
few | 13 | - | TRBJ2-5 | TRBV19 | CASRGTPQETQYF | TGTGCCAGTAGGGGGACACCCCAAGAGACCCAGTACTTC
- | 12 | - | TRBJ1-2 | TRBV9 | CASSAMGYGYTF | TGTGCCAGCAGCGCGATGGGGTATGGCTACACCTTC
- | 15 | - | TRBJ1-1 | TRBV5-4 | CASSLAGGLNTEAFF | TGTGCCAGCAGCTTGGCCGGGGGACTGAACACTGAAGCTTTCTTT
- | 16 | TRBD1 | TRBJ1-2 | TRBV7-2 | CASSLIGTGRKYGYTF | TGTGCCAGCAGCTTAATTGGGACAGGACGAAAATATGGCTACACCTTC
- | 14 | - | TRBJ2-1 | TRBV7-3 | CASSFQTSRQEQFF | TGTGCCAGCAGCTTCCAGACTAGTAGACAGGAGCAGTTCTTC
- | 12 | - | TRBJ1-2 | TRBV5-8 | CASSFGGNGYTF | TGTGCCAGCAGCTTCGGAGGAAATGGCTACACCTTC
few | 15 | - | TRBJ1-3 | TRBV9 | CASSVVGGSGNTIYF | TGTGCCAGCAGCGTAGTCGGTGGGTCTGGAAACACCATATATTTT
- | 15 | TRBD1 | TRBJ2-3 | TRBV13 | CASSLTGGGTDTQYF | TGTGCCAGCAGCTTAACAGGGGGAGGCACAGATACGCAGTATTTT
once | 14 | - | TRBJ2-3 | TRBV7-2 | CASGGSRGTDTQYF | TGTGCCAGCGGGGGCTCCAGGGGCACAGATACGCAGTATTTT
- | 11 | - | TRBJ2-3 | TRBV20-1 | CSVKVGDTQYF | TGCAGTGTAAAGGTGGGAGATACGCAGTATTTT
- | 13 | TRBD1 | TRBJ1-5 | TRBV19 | CASRPQGDQPQHF | TGTGCCAGTAGACCACAGGGGGATCAGCCCCAGCATTTT
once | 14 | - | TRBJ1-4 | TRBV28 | CATESAGMGEKLFF | TGTGCCACGGAGAGTGCTGGAATGGGTGAAAAACTGTTTTTT
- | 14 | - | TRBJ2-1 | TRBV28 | CASSTQSPRGEQFF | TGTGCCAGCAGTACCCAAAGCCCTCGCGGTGAGCAGTTCTTC
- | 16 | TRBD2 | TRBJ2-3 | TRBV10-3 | CAISESGLAATDTQYF | TGTGCCATCAGTGAGTCGGGACTAGCGGCCACAGATACGCAGTATTTT
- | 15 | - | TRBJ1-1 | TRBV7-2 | CASSLAAGLNTEAFF | TGTGCCAGCAGCTTAGCGGCTGGGTTGAACACTGAAGCTTTCTTT
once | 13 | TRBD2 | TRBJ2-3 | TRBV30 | CAWRLAGDPLGYF | TGTGCCTGGAGACTAGCGGGAGACCCCCTGGGGTATTTT
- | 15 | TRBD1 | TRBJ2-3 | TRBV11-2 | CASSLDQGGTDTQYF | TGTGCCAGCAGCTTAGATCAGGGGGGCACAGATACGCAGTATTTT
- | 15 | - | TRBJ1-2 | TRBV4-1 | CASSPPAQTLYGYTF | TGCGCCAGCAGCCCGCCGGCGCAGACCCTCTATGGCTACACCTTC
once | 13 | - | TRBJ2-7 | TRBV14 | CASSYLGPGEQYF | TGTGCCAGCAGCTACTTGGGTCCAGGCGAGCAGTACTTC
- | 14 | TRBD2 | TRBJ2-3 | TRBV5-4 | CASSPSGGSDTQYF | TGTGCCAGCAGCCCCAGCGGGGGCTCAGATACGCAGTATTTT
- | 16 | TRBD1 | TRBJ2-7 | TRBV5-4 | CASSLAGSDRAYEQYF | TGTGCCAGCAGCTTGGCCGGTTCTGACAGGGCCTACGAGCAGTACTTC
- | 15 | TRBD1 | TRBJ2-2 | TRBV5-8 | CASSSGTAETGELFF | TGTGCCAGCAGCTCGGGGACAGCCGAGACCGGGGAGCTGTTTTTT
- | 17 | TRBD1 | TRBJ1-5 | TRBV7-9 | CASSRSGTGLSNQPQHF | TGTGCCAGCAGCCGATCTGGGACAGGCCTTAGCAATCAGCCCCAGCATTTT
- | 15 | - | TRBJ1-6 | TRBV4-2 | CASSRTDTYNSPLHF | TGTGCCAGCAGCCGGACGGACACTTATAATTCACCCCTCCACTTT
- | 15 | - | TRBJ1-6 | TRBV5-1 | CASSPRDGSNSPLHF | TGCGCCAGCAGTCCACGGGACGGGAGTAATTCACCCCTCCACTTT
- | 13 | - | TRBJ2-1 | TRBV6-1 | CAGLDTTYNEQFF | TGTGCCGGCCTCGACACTACATACAATGAGCAGTTCTTC
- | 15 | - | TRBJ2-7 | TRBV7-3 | CASSSHPGGAYEQYF | TGTGCCAGCAGCTCGCACCCCGGGGGAGCCTACGAGCAGTACTTC
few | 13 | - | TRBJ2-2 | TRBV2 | CASSREFGGELFF | TGTGCCAGCAGTCGGGAGTTCGGCGGGGAGCTGTTTTTT
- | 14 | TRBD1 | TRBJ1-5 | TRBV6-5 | CASSYTGGSQPQHF | TGTGCCAGCAGTTATACAGGGGGCTCGCAGCCCCAGCATTTT
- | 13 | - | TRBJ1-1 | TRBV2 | CASRIDALAEAFF | TGTGCCAGCAGGATAGACGCCCTGGCTGAAGCTTTCTTT
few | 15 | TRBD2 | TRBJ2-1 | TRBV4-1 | CASSDGTSGRGEQFF | TGCGCCAGCTCGGACGGGACTAGCGGGAGGGGTGAGCAGTTCTTC
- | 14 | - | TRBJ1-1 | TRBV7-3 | CASSSTRKNTEAFF | TGTGCCAGCAGCTCCACCCGAAAGAACACTGAAGCTTTCTTT
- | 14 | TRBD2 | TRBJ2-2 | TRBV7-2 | CASSPAGAGGELFF | TGTGCCAGCAGCCCAGCGGGAGCAGGCGGGGAGCTGTTTTTT
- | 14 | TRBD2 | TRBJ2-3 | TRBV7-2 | CASSLTSGTDTQYF | TGTGCCAGCAGCTTAACTAGCGGCACAGATACGCAGTATTTT
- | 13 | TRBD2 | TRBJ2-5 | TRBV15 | CATSIKGTRTQYF | TGTGCCACCAGCATAAAAGGGACTAGGACCCAGTACTTC
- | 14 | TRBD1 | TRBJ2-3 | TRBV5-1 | CASSSTGGDYTQYF | TGCGCCAGCAGCTCTACAGGGGGAGATTATACGCAGTATTTT
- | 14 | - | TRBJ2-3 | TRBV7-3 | CASSLETATDTQYF | TGTGCCAGCAGCTTAGAGACAGCTACAGATACGCAGTATTTT
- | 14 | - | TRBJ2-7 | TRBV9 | CASSKTGTHYEQYF | TGTGCCAGCAGCAAAACCGGGACACATTACGAGCAGTACTTC
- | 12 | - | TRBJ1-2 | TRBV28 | CASSSNARGYTF | TGTGCCAGCAGTTCTAATGCTCGGGGCTACACCTTC
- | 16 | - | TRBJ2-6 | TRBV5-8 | CASSLSGEAGANVLTF | TGTGCCAGCAGCTTGTCCGGGGAAGCTGGGGCCAACGTCCTGACTTTC
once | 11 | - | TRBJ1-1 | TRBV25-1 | CASSVLTEAFF | TGTGCCAGCAGTGTTCTAACTGAAGCTTTCTTT
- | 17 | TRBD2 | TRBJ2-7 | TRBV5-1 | CASSLGLAGWTSYEQYF | TGCGCCAGCAGCTTGGGACTAGCGGGATGGACCAGTTACGAGCAGTACTTC
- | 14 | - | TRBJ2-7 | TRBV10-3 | CAISESKTDYEQYF | TGTGCCATCAGTGAGTCTAAGACAGACTACGAGCAGTACTTC
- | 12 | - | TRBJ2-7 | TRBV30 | CAWSWRTVEQYF | TGTGCCTGGAGTTGGAGGACGGTCGAGCAGTACTTC
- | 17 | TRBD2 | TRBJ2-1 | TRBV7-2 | CASSLVGLAGGYNEQFF | TGTGCCAGCAGCTTAGTCGGTCTAGCGGGGGGGTACAATGAGCAGTTCTTC
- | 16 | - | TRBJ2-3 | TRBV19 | CASSITGADAVDTQYF | TGTGCCAGTAGTATTACCGGAGCAGACGCGGTAGATACGCAGTATTTT